This T cell receptor (beta chain) was sequenced during a study of T cells after yellow fever vaccination. Comment on this clonotype: What it binds is not known. This sequence may be a read error, since a much larger clone differs from it by one base.

Points from the study as a whole: Though weaker, the secondary response peaked faster, on day 5 versus 15. The study noted that FACS-sorted repertoires could contain abundant clonotypes contaminating from the bulk population. Clonotype sharing between CD4 and CD8 compartments was small.

Production of TCR cDNA was by 5'RACE template switching, which also added a universal primer site and UMIs. TCRdb called the 5' RACE reads again in MiXCR, with one record for every CDR3 protein. The sample yields about 140,000 distinct CDR3 sequences, approximately 6.6% seen once. This CDR3 is built from 15 residues. V lost 6 bases to trimming and J lost 3 bases; unmatched junction nucleotides: 9. The source is a man aged 25-40 years who received the YFV17D yellow fever vaccine. The V call is TRBV12-3 or TRBV12-4, the J call TRBJ2-7, with 9 bases that match TRBD2. This sample comprised CD4+ T cells sorted from PBMCs, obtained 10 days after the yellow fever booster vaccination. DNA of the CDR3: TGTGCCAGCAGCCAAGCGGGAGGATTACACTACGAGCAGTACTTC. This translates into CASSQAGGLHYEQYF.